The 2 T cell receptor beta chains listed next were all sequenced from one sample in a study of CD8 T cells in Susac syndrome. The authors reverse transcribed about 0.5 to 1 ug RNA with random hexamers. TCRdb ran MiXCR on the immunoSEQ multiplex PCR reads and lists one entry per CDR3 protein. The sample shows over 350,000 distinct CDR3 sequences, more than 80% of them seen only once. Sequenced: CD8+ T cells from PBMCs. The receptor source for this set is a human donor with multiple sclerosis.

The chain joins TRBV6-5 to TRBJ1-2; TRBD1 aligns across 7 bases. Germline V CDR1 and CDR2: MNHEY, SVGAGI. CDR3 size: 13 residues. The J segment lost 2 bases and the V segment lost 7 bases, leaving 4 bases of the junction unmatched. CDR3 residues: CASTQQGNYGYTF. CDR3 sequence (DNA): TGTGCCAGCACCCAACAGGGGAACTATGGCTACACCTTC.

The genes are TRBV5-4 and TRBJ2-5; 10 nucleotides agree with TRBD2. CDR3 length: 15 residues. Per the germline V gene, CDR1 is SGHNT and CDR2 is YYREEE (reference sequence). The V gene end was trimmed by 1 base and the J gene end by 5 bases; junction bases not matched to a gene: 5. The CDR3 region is CASSLTSGGEETQYF. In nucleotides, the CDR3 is TGTGCCAGCAGCTTGACAAGCGGGGGGGAGGAGACCCAGTACTTC.